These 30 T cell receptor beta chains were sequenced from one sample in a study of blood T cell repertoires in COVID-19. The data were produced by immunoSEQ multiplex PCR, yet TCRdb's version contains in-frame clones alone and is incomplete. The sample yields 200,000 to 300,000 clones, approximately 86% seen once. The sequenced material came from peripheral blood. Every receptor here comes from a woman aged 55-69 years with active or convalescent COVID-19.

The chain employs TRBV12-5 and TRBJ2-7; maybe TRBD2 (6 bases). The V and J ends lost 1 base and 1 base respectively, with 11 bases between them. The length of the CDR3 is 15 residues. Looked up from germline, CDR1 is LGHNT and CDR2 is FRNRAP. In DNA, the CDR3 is TGTGCTAGTGGTTTGGAACTAGCCGTTTCCTACGAGCAGTACTTC. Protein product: CASGLELAVSYEQYF.

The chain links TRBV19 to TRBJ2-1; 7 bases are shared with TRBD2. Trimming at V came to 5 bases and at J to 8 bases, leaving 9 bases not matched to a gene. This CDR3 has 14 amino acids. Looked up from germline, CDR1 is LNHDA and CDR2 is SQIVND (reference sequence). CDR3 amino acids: CASSYSLREYEQFF. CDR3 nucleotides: TGTGCCAGTAGTTACTCCCTGCGGGAGTATGAGCAGTTCTTC.

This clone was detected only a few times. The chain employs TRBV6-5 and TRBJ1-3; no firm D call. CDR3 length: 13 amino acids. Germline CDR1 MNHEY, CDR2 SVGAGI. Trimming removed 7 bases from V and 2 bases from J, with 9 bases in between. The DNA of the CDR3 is TGTGCCAGCACCACGGGGACTGGAAACACCATATATTTT. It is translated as CASTTGTGNTIYF.

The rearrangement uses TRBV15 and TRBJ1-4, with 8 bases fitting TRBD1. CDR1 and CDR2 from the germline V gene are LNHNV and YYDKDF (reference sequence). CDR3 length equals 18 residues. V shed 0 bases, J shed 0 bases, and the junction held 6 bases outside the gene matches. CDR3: CATSREQGGQATNEKLFF. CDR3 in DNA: TGTGCCACCAGCAGAGAACAGGGGGGCCAGGCAACTAATGAAAAACTGTTTTTT.

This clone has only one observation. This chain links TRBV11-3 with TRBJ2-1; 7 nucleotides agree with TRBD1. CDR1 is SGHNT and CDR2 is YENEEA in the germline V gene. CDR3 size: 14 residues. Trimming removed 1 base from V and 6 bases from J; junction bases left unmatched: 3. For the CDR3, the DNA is TGTGCCAGCAGCTTAGTAACAGGGGCCAATGAGCAGTTCTTC. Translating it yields CASSLVTGANEQFF.

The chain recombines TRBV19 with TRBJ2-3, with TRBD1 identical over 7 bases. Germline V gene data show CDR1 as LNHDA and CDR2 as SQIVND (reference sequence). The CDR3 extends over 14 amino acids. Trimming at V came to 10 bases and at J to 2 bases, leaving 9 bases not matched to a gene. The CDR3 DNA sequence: TGTGCCACTAAAACCGGGACAGCCACAGATACGCAGTATTTT. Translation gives CATKTGTATDTQYF.

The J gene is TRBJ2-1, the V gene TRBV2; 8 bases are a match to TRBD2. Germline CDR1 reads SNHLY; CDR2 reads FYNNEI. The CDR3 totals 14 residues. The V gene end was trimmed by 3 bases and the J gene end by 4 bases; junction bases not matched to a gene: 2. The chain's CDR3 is CASSDERGYNEQFF. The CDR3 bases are TGTGCCAGCAGTGATGAGCGGGGGTACAATGAGCAGTTCTTC.

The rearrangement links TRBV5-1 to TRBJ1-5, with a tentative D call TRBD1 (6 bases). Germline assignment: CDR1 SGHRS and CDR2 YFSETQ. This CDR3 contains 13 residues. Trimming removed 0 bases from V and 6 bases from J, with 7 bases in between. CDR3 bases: TGCGCCAGCAGCTTGGTAGGGGGTCAGCCCCAGCATTTT. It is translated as CASSLVGGQPQHF.

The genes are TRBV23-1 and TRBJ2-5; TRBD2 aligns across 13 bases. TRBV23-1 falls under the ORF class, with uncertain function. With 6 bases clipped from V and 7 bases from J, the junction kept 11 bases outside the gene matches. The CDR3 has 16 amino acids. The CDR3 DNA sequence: TGCGCCAGCAGCCCGGGACTAGCGGGGCTCCGGGGGACCCAGTACTTC. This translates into CASSPGLAGLRGTQYF.

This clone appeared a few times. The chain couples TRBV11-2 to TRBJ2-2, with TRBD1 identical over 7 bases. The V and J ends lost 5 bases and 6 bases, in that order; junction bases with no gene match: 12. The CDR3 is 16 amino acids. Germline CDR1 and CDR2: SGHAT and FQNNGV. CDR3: CASSRSRGLGSGELFF. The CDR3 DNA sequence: TGTGCCAGCAGCCGAAGTAGGGGGCTGGGTTCCGGGGAGCTGTTTTTT.

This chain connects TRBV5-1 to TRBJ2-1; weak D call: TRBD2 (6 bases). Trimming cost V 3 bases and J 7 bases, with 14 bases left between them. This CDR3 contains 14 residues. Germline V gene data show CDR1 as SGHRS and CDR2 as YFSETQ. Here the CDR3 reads CASSWTGLSNEQFF. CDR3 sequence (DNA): TGCGCCAGCAGCTGGACGGGACTTTCGAATGAGCAGTTCTTC. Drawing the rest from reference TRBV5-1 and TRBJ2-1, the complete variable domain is KAGVTQTPRYLIKTRGQQVTLSCSPISGHRSVSWYQQTPGQGLQFLFEYFSETQRNKGNFPGRFSGRQFSNSRSEMNVSTLELGDSALYLCASSWTGLSNEQFFGPGTRLTVL.

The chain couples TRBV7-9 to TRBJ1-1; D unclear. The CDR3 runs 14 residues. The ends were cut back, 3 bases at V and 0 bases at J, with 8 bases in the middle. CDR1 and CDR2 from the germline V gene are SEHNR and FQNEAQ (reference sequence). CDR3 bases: TGTGCCAGCAGCTTGAACAGTATGAACACTGAAGCTTTCTTT. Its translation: CASSLNSMNTEAFF. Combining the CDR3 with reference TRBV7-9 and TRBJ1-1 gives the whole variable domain DTGVSQNPRHKITKRGQNVTFRCDPISEHNRLYWYRQTLGQGPEFLTYFQNEAQLEKSRLLSDRFSAERPKGSFSTLEIQRTEQGDSAMYLCASSLNSMNTEAFFGQGTRLTVV.

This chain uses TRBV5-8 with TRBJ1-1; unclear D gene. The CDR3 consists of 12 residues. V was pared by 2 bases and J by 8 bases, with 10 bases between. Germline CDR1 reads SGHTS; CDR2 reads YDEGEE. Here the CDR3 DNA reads TGTGCCAGCAGCTTAAGTCATCGGGAAGCTTTCTTT. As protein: CASSLSHREAFF.

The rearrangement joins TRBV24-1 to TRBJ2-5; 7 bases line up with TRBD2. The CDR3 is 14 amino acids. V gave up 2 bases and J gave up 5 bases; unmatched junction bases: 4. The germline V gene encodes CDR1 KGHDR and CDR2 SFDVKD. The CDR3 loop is CATSDSPGGETQYF. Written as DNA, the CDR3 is TGTGCCACCAGTGATTCGCCCGGGGGGGAGACCCAGTACTTC.

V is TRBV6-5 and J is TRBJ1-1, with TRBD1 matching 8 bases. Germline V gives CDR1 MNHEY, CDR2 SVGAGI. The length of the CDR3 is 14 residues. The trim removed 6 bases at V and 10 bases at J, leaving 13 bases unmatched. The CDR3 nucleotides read TGTGCCAGCAGGCCACCAGGGGGCCCGGGTGGAGCTTTCTTT. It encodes CASRPPGGPGGAFF.

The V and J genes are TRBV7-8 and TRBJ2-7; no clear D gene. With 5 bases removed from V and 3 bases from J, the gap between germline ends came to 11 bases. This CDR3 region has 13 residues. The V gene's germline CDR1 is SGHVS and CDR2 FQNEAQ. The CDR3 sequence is CASSAERYYEQYF. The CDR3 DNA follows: TGTGCCAGCAGCGCAGAGAGGTACTACGAGCAGTACTTC.

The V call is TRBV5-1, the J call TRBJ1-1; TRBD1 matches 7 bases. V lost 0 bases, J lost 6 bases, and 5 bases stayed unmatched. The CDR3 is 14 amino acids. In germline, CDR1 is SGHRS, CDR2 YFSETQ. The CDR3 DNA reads TGCGCCAGCAGCTTGGAGACAGGGCTGGCTGAAGCTTTCTTT. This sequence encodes CASSLETGLAEAFF.

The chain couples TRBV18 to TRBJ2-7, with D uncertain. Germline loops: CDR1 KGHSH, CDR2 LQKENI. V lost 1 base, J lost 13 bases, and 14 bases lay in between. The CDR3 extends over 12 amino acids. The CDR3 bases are TGTGCCAGCTCACCACGCCCATACGAGGTTTACTTC. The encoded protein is CASSPRPYEVYF. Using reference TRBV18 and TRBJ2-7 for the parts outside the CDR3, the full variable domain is NAGVMQNPRHLVRRRGQEARLRCSPMKGHSHVYWYRQLPEEGLKFMVYLQKENIIDESGMPKERFSAEFPKEGPSILRIQQVVRGDSAAYFCASSPRPYEVYFGPGTRLTVT.

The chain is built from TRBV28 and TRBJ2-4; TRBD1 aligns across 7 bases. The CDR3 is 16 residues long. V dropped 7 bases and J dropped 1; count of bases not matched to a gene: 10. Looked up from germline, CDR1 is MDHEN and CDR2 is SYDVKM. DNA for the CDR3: TGTGCCAGCAACCAGGGGGTGTTGAGGGCCAAAAACATTCAGTACTTC. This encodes CASNQGVLRAKNIQYF.

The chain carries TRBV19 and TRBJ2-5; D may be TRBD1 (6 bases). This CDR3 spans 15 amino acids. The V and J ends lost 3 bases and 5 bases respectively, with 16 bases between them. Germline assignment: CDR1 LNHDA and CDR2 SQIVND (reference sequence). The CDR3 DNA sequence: TGTGCCAGTAGTATGTACAGGGACCCTGGGGAGACCCAGTACTTC. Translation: CASSMYRDPGETQYF. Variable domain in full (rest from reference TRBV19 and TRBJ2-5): DGGITQSPKYLFRKEGQNVTLSCEQNLNHDAMYWYRQDPGQGLRLIYYSQIVNDFQKGDIAEGYSVSREKKESFPLTVTSAQKNPTAFYLCASSMYRDPGETQYFGPGTRLLVL.

CDR3 nucleotide sequence: TGTGCCAGCAGCGGAAACAGGGGGCTGGAGCAGCCCCAGCATTTT. It codes for CASSGNRGLEQPQHF. J is TRBJ1-5 and V is TRBV7-2, with 9 bases identical to TRBD1. Trimming cost V 5 bases and J 7 bases; bases outside gene matches: 9. The CDR3 sequence is 15 residues long. CDR1 and CDR2 (germline): SGHTA, FQGNSA.

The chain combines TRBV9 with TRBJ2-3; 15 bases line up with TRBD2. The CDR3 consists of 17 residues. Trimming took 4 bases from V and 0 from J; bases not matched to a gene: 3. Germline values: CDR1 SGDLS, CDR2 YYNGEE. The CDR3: CASSLGLAGGSTDTQYF. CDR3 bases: TGTGCCAGCAGCCTGGGACTAGCGGGGGGCAGCACAGATACGCAGTATTTT.

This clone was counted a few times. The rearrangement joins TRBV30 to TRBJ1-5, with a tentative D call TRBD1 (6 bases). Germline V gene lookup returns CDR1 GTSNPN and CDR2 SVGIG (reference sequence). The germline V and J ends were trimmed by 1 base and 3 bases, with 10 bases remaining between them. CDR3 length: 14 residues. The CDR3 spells CAWSEGHYNQPQHF. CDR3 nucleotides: TGTGCCTGGAGTGAGGGACACTACAATCAGCCCCAGCATTTT.

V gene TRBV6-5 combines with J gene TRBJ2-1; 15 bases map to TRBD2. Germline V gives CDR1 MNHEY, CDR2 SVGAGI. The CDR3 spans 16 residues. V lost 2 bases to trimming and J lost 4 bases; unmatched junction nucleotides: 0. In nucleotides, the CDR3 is TGTGCCAGCAGTTACGGGACTAGCGGGAGGTACAATGAGCAGTTCTTC. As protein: CASSYGTSGRYNEQFF.

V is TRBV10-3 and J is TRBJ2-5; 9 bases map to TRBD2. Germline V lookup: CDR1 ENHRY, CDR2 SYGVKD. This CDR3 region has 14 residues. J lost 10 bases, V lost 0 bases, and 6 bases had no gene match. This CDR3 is CAISESTSGLVQYF. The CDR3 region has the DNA TGTGCCATCAGTGAGTCTACTAGCGGGCTGGTCCAGTACTTC.

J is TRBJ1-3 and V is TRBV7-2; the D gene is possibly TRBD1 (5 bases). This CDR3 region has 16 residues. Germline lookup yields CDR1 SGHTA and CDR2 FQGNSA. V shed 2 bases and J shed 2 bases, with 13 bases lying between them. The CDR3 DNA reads TGTGCCAGCAGCTTATTGGGGGGGTCTCCTGGAAACACCATATATTTT. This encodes CASSLLGGSPGNTIYF.

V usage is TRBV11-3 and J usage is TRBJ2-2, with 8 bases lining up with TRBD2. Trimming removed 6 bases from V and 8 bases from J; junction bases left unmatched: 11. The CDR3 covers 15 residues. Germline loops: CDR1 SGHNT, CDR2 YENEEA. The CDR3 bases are TGTGCCAGCAGTCGGGAGCGGGAGTCTACGGGGGAGCTGTTTTTT. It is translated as CASSRERESTGELFF.

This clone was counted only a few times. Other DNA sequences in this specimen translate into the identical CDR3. CDR3 amino acids: CASSSGGGYEQYF. The CDR3 bases are TGTGCCAGCAGCTCGGGCGGGGGCTACGAGCAGTACTTC. The V call is TRBV11-2, the J call TRBJ2-7, with TRBD2 identical over 7 bases. CDR1 and CDR2 (germline): SGHAT, FQNNGV. This CDR3 is 13 amino acids long. The junction had 3 bases not matched to a gene; V was cut back by 4 bases and J by 3 bases.

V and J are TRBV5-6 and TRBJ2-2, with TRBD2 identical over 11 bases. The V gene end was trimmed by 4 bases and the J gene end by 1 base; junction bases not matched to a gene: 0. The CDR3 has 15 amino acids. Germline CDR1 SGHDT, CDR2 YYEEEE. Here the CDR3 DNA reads TGTGCCAGCAGCCTAGCGGGAGGGAACACCGGGGAGCTGTTTTTT. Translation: CASSLAGGNTGELFF.

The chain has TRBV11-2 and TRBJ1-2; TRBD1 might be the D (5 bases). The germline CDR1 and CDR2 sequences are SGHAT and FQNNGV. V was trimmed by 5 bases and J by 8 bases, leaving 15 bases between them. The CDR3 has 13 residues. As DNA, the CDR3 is TGTGCCAGCAGCCCCCGGGCAGGGTTCGGCTACACCTTC. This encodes CASSPRAGFGYTF. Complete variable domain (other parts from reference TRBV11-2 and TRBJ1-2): EAGVAQSPRYKIIEKRQSVAFWCNPISGHATLYWYQQILGQGPKLLIQFQNNGVVDDSQLPKDRFSAERLKGVDSTLKIQPAKLEDSAVYLCASSPRAGFGYTFGSGTRLTVV.